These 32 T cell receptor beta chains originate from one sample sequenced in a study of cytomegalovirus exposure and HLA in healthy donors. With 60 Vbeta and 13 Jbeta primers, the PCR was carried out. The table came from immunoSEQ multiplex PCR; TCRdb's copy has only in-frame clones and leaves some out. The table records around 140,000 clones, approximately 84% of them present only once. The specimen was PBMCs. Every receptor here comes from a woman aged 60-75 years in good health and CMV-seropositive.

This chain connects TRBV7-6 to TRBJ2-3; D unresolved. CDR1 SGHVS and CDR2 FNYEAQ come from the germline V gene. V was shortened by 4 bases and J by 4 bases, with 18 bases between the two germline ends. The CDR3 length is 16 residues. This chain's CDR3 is CASSSTPAQVADTQYF. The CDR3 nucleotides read TGTGCCAGCAGCTCCACTCCCGCCCAAGTAGCAGATACGCAGTATTTT.

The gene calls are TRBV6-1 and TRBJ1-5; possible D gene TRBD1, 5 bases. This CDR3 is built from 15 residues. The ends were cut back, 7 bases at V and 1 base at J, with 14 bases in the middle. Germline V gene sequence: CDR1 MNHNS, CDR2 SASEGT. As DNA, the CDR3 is TGTGCCAGCACGATCGTTAGGGGAAGCAATCAGCCCCAGCATTTT. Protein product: CASTIVRGSNQPQHF.

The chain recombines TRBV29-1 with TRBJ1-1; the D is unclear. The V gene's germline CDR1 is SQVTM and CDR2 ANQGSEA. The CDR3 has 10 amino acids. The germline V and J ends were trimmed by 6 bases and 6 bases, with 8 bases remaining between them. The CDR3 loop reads CSVPAPEAFF. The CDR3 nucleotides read TGCAGCGTCCCTGCGCCTGAAGCTTTCTTT.

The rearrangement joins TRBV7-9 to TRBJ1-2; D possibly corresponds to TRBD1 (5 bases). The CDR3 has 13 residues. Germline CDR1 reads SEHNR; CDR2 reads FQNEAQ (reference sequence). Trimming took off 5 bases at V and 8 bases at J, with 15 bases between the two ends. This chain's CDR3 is CASSLQEYDGYTF. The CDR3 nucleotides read TGTGCCAGCAGCCTACAGGAGTACGACGGCTACACCTTC. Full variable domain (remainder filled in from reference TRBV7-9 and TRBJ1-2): DTGVSQNPRHKITKRGQNVTFRCDPISEHNRLYWYRQTLGQGPEFLTYFQNEAQLEKSRLLSDRFSAERPKGSFSTLEIQRTEQGDSAMYLCASSLQEYDGYTFGSGTRLTVV.

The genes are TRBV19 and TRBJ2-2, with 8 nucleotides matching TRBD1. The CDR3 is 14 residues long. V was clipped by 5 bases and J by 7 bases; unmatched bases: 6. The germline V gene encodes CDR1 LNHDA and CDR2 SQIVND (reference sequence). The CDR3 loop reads CASSPGQGNGELFF. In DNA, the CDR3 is TGTGCCAGTAGTCCCGGACAGGGCAACGGGGAGCTGTTTTTT.

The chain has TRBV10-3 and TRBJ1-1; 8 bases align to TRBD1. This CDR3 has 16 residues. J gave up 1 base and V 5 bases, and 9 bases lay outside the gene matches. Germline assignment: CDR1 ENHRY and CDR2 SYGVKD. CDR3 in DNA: TGTGCCATCAGTTTGGCAGGGGGCGCGGGGAACACTGAAGCTTTCTTT. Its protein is CAISLAGGAGNTEAFF.

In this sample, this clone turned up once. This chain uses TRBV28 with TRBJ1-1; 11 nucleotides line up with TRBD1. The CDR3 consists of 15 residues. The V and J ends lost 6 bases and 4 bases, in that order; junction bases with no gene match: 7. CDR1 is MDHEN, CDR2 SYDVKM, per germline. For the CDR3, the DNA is TGTGCCAGCAGCCCCGGAGGGACAGGGGGCACTGAAGCTTTCTTT. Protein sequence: CASSPGGTGGTEAFF. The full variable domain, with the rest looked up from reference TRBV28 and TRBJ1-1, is DVKVTQSSRYLVKRTGEKVFLECVQDMDHENMFWYRQDPGLGLRLIYFSYDVKMKEKGDIPEGYSVSREKKERFSLILESASTNQTSMYLCASSPGGTGGTEAFFGQGTRLTVV.

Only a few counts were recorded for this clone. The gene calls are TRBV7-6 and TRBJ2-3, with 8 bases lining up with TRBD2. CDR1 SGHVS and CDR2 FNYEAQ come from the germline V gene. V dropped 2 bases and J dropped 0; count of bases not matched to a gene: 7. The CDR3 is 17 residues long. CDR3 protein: CASSLLGSGMSTDTQYF. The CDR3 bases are TGTGCCAGCAGCTTACTTGGTAGCGGGATGAGCACAGATACGCAGTATTTT. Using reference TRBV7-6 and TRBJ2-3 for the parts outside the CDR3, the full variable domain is GAGVSQSPRYKVTKRGQDVALRCDPISGHVSLYWYRQALGQGPEFLTYFNYEAQQDKSGLPNDRFSAERPEGSISTLTIQRTEQRDSAMYRCASSLLGSGMSTDTQYFGPGTRLTVL.

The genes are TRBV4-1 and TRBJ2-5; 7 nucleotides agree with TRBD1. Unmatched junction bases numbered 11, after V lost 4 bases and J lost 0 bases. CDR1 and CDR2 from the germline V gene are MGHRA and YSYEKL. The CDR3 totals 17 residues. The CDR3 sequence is CASSRTARGTDQETQYF. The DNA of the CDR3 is TGCGCCAGCAGCCGCACCGCGAGGGGGACAGACCAAGAGACCCAGTACTTC.

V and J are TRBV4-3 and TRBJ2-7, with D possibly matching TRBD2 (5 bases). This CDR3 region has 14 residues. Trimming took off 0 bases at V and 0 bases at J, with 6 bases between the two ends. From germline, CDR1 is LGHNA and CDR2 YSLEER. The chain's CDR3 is CASSQDRGSYEQYF. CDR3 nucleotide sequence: TGCGCCAGCAGCCAAGATCGGGGCTCCTACGAGCAGTACTTC.

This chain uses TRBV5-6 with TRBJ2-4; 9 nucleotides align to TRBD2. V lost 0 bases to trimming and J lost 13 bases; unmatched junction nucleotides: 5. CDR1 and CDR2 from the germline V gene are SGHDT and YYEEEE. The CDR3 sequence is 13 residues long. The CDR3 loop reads CASSLEVAGAQYF. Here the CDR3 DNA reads TGTGCCAGCAGCTTGGAAGTAGCGGGAGCGCAGTACTTC.

The CDR3 sequence: CASSETSGASYEQYF. The CDR3 DNA is TGTGCCAGCAGCGAGACTAGCGGGGCCTCCTACGAGCAGTACTTC. This sequence joins TRBV7-2 and TRBJ2-7; 11 nucleotides agree with TRBD2. V was pared by 5 bases and J by 0 bases, with 3 bases of the junction left unmatched. The CDR3 spans 15 residues. Per the germline V gene, CDR1 is SGHTA and CDR2 is FQGNSA. Filled out from reference TRBV7-2 and TRBJ2-7, the complete variable domain reads GAGVSQSPSNKVTEKGKDVELRCDPISGHTALYWYRQSLGQGLEFLIYFQGNSAPDKSGLPSDRFSAERTGGSVSTLTIQRTQQEDSAVYLCASSETSGASYEQYFGPGTRLTVT.

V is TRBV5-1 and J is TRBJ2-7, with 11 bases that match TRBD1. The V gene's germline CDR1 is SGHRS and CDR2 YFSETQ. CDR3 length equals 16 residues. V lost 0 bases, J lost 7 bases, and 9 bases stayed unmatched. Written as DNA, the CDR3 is TGCGCCAGCAGCTTGGGGTTAGGACAGGGGGCAGGTGAGCAGTACTTC. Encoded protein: CASSLGLGQGAGEQYF.

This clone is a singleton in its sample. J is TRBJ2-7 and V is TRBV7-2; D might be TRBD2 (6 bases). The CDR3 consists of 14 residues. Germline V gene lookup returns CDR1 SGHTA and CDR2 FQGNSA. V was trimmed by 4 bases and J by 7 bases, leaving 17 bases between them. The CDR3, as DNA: TGTGCCAGCAGCTCCCCGGGACTCGTTCCAGAGCAGTACTTC. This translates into CASSSPGLVPEQYF.

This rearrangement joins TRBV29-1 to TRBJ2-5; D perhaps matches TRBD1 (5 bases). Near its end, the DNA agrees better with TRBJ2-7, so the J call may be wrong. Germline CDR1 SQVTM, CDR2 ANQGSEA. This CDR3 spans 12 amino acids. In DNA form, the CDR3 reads TGCAGCGTTGCGGACACCACCTACGAGCAGTACTTC. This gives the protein CSVADTTYEQYF.

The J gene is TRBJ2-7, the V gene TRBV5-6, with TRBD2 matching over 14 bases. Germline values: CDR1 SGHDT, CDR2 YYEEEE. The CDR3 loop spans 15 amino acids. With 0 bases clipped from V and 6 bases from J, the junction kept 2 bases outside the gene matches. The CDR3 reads CASSLGLAGGFEQYF. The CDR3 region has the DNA TGTGCCAGCAGCTTGGGACTAGCGGGAGGGTTCGAGCAGTACTTC. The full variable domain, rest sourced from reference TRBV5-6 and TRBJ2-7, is DAGVTQSPTHLIKTRGQQVTLRCSPKSGHDTVSWYQQALGQGPQFIFQYYEEEERQRGNFPDRFSGHQFPNYSSELNVNALLLGDSALYLCASSLGLAGGFEQYFGPGTRLTVT.

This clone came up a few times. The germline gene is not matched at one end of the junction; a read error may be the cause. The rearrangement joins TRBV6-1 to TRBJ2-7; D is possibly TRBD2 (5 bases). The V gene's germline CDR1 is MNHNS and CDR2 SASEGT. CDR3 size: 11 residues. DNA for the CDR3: TGTGCCAGCAGTGAAGGGTGGGAGCGGTACTTC. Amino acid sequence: CASSEGWERYF.

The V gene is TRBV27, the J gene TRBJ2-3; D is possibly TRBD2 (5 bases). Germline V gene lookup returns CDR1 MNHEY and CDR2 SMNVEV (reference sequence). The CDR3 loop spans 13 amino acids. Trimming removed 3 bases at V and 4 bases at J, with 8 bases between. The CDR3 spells CASSLWESDTQYF. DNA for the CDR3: TGTGCCAGCAGTTTGTGGGAGTCAGATACGCAGTATTTT.

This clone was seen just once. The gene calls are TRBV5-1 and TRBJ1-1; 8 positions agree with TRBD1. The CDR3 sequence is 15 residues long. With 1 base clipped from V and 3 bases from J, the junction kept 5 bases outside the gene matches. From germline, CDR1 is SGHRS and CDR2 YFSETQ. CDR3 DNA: TGCGCCAGCAGCTTGACAGGGGGTGTATACACTGAAGCTTTCTTT. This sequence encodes CASSLTGGVYTEAFF.

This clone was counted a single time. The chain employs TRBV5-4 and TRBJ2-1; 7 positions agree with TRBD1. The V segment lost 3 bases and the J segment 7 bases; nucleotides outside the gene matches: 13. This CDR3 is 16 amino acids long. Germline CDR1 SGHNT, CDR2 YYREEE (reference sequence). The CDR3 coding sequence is TGTGCCAGCAGCTCCCCCGGACAGGTTTCGGGAAATGAGCAGTTCTTC. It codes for CASSSPGQVSGNEQFF.

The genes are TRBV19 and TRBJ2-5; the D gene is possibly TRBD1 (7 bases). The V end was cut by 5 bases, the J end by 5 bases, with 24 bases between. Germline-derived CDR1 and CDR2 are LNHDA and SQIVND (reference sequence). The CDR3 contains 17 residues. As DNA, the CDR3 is TGTGCCAGTAGTGCGGAAGTCCTACCAGGGGGGCGGGAGACCCAGTACTTC. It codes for CASSAEVLPGGRETQYF.

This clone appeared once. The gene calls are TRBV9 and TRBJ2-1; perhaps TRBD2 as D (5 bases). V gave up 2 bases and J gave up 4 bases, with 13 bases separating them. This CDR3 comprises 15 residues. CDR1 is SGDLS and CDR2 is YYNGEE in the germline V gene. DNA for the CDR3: TGTGCCAGCAGCGTTCGGGAAATGAGTTACAATGAGCAGTTCTTC. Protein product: CASSVREMSYNEQFF.

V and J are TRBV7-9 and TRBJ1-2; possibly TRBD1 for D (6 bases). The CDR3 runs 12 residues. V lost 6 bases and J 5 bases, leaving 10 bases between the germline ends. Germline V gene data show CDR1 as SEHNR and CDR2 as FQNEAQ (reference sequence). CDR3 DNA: TGTGCCAGCAGTCCGACAGGATATGGCTACACCTTC. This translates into CASSPTGYGYTF.

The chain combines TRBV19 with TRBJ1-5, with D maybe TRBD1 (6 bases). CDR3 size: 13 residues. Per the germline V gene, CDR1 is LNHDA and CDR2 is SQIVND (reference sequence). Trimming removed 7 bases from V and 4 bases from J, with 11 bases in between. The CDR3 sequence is CASTFRGNQPQHF. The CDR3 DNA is TGTGCCAGTACCTTCAGGGGAAATCAGCCCCAGCATTTT.

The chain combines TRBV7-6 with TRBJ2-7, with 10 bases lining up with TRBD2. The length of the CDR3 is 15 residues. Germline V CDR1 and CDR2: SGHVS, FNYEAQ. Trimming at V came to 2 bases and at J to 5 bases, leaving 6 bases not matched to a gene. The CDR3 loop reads CASSLPSGSPNEQYF. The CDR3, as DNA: TGTGCCAGCAGCTTACCTAGCGGGAGTCCTAACGAGCAGTACTTC.

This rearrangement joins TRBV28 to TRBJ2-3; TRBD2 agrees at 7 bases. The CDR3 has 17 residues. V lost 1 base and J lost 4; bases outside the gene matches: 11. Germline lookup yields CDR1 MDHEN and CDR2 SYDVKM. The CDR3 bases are TGTGCCAGCAGTTTATTAGAGGGGCGGGAGTGGGCAGATACGCAGTATTTT. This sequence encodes CASSLLEGREWADTQYF.

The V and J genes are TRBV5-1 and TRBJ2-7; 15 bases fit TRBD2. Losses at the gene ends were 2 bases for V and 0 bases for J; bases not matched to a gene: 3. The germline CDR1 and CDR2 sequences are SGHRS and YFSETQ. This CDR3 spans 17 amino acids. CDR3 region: CASSFGLAGGSSYEQYF. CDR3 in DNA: TGCGCCAGCAGCTTCGGACTAGCGGGAGGGAGCTCCTACGAGCAGTACTTC.

CDR3 in amino acids: CASSPRSGLGAGEQYF. The CDR3 DNA is TGTGCCAGCAGCCCACGTAGCGGACTTGGAGCTGGAGAGCAGTACTTC. The J gene is TRBJ2-7, the V gene TRBV9; possibly TRBD2 for D (6 bases). Germline values: CDR1 SGDLS, CDR2 YYNGEE. The CDR3 covers 16 residues. V was clipped by 4 bases and J by 7 bases, with 24 bases between them. Full variable domain (remainder filled in from reference TRBV9 and TRBJ2-7): DSGVTQTPKHLITATGQRVTLRCSPRSGDLSVYWYQQSLDQGLQFLIQYYNGEERAKGNILERFSAQQFPDLHSELNLSSLELGDSALYFCASSPRSGLGAGEQYFGPGTRLTVT.

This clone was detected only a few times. CDR3 loop: CASTPAGAGELFF. CDR3 bases: TGCGCCAGCACCCCGGCAGGGGCCGGGGAGCTGTTTTTT. The chain employs TRBV5-1 and TRBJ2-2; the D gene is possibly TRBD1 (6 bases). Germline V gene sequence: CDR1 SGHRS, CDR2 YFSETQ. This CDR3 spans 13 amino acids. The ends were cut back, 6 bases at V and 6 bases at J, with 12 bases in the middle.

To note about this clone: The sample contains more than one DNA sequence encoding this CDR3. CDR3 residues: CASSLAGNTEAFF. The CDR3 region has the DNA TGTGCCAGCAGTTTAGCAGGGAACACTGAAGCTTTCTTT. The rearrangement joins TRBV28 to TRBJ1-1; no definite D call. This CDR3 spans 13 amino acids. Between the trimmed V and J ends, which lost 2 bases and 1 base, there was a span of 5 bases. Germline CDR1 reads MDHEN; CDR2 reads SYDVKM.

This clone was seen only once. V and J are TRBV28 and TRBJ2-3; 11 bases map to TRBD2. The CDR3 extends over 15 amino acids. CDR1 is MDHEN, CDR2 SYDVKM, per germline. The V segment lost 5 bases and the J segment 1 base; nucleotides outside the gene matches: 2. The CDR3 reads CASSALAGGTDTQYF. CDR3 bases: TGTGCCAGCAGTGCACTAGCGGGGGGCACAGATACGCAGTATTTT.

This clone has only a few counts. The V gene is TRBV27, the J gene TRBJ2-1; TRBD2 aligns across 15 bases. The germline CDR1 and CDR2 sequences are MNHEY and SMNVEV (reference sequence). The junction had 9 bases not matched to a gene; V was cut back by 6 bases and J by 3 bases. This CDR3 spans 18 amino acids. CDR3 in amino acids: CASRGLAGGPLLYNEQFF. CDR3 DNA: TGTGCCAGCAGAGGACTAGCGGGAGGGCCCCTTCTCTACAATGAGCAGTTCTTC.